A single T cell receptor beta chain is shown here with its context. Its cognate antigen has yet to be identified. No base qualities exist here, and no much larger clone lies one base off it. Whole blood was collected in K2EDTA tubes by collaborating institutions according to the institutions' own protocols. For TCRbeta analysis, collaborator samples were shipped as frozen whole blood, as isolated PBMCs, or as DNA extracted from either sample type. V lost 3 bases and J lost 5 bases; the stretch between them is 22 bases long. Measured from the cysteine to the phenylalanine, the CDR3 is 17 residues long. Of the read, only the CDR3 DNA is kept; its 51 bases are in frame from base 1. CDR1 and CDR2, looked up from the germline V gene (reference sequence), are LGHDT and YNNKEL. The immunoSEQ Assay, a bias-controlled multiplex PCR, was used to amplify TCRbeta CDR3 regions from genomic DNA. The paper's data handling went like this. The number of nucleated cells in each sample was estimated from the amplification of reference gene primers within the assay. To quantify the absolute abundance of each unique TCRbeta CDR3 rearrangement, sequence reads were collapsed and filtered. For each sample, productive Simpson clonality was calculated as the square root of Simpson's diversity index across productive rearrangements. In its TCRdb copy, this immuneACCESS table keeps in-frame sequences only and misses some clones. Where compared with another copy, unresolved V genes explain less than half of these, and the others have no known cause. V and J calls plus clone size are reproduced from that table; the DNA served to infer D and trimming. This sample holds around 170,000 clones; 70% to 90% were observed only once. 2.5% to 3.5% of the sample rests with the top ten.

The data belong to a study of blood T cell repertoires in COVID-19 (dated by TCRdb to about 2020). Describing the broader study: The collaborator samples originated in the United States, Italy and Spain and spanned the acute and convalescent phases of COVID-19. Where HLA class I and class II types were available, the types were taken from metadata supplied by the sample provider, not from assay-based typing. The samples were drawn from the first 160 participants of the ongoing ImmuneRACE study and from 1,254 subjects provided by 6 global collaborators. A freely available public database, intended as a resource for researchers studying the immune response to SARS-CoV-2, is where the repertoires were released. Subjects who had been exposed to COVID-19, were actively infected with it, or had recovered from it provided the deeply sampled blood TCRbeta repertoires that made up the dataset. Sample metadata almost always included a de-identified subject ID, COVID-19 status, age in years and sex. The material from the prospective study consisted of cDNA or gDNA derived from T cells, B-cell-depleted T cells, or PBMCs. Study-level results and caveats: Clinical and demographic metadata were provided uncurated, with the amount varying by source and participant.

The chain links TRBV3-1 (or the pseudogene TRBV3-2) with TRBJ2-5; TRBD1 is perhaps the D gene, given 6 matching bases. This receptor was obtained from a woman younger than 45 with active or convalescent COVID-19. Sequenced sample: peripheral blood. Read as DNA, the sequence is TGTGCCAGCAGCCATCTTTTCACCCGGGACACCGGGGAGACCCAGTACTTC. It is translated as CASSHLFTRDTGETQYF.